This T cell receptor (beta chain) was sequenced during a study of T cell changes during pregnancy in multiple sclerosis. The data were produced by immunoSEQ multiplex PCR, yet TCRdb's version contains in-frame clones alone and is incomplete. This table has around 95,000 clones, around 93% appearing once. Source: peripheral blood, taken after pregnancy. This sequence originates from a female donor with multiple sclerosis, enrolled in a pregnancy study.

CDR3 DNA sequence: TGTGCCAGCAGCTTGCGGGGGAGCACAGATACGCAGTATTTT. Translation: CASSLRGSTDTQYF. This chain joins TRBV7-2 and TRBJ2-3, with 7 nucleotides matching TRBD2. Germline assignment: CDR1 SGHTA and CDR2 FQGNSA. V shed 3 bases and J 0 bases; nucleotides not matched to a gene: 0. The CDR3 is 14 residues long. Together with reference TRBV7-2 and TRBJ2-3, the CDR3 gives the full variable domain: GAGVSQSPSNKVTEKGKDVELRCDPISGHTALYWYRQSLGQGLEFLIYFQGNSAPDKSGLPSDRFSAERTGGSVSTLTIQRTQQEDSAVYLCASSLRGSTDTQYFGPGTRLTVL.